The rows below give T cell receptor beta chains drawn from one sample of a study of T cells in Graves' hyperthyroidism and ophthalmopathy. TCRdb processed the multiplex PCR reads anew with MiXCR; each CDR3 protein has one entry. The sample carries hundreds of thousands of distinct CDR3 sequences, approximately 14% recorded once. Sequencing used blood. Receptor source: a woman between 18 and 30 years old with Graves' hyperthyroidism. CDR3s leave out the opening cysteine and the closing phenylalanine or tryptophan. Fields, in order: V gene, clone size, CDR3 protein. The size field is filled for only some rows; it gives once, few, many or a size class.

V: TRBV5-4; size: few; CDR3: ASSFDGLALNEQF
V: TRBV15; size: many; CDR3: ATSNGGSEETQY
V: TRBV6-1; size: -; CDR3: ASHRGSNEQF
V: TRBV19; size: -; CDR3: ATDLGRQGYNEQY
V: TRBV12-3/TRBV12-4; size: many; CDR3: ASSSDGAYNEQF
V: TRBV24-1; size: few; CDR3: ATSASDNSPLH
V: TRBV3-1; size: many; CDR3: ASSQGGRNEQY
V: TRBV3-1; size: many; CDR3: ASSQEGSGQRAF
V: TRBV7-3; size: many; CDR3: ASSLHQGPYEQY
V: TRBV28; size: few; CDR3: ASRSGSKNTGELF
V: TRBV28; size: many; CDR3: ASSGGLSGYT
V: TRBV12-3/TRBV12-4; size: -; CDR3: ASSFLDEGNTIY
V: TRBV7-3; size: -; CDR3: ASSLGTINSPLH
V: TRBV27; size: few; CDR3: ASSFVQDSSYEQY
V: TRBV20-1; size: -; CDR3: SARDNGAGEKLF
V: TRBV3-1; size: -; CDR3: AGSQFRSGELF
V: TRBV18; size: many; CDR3: ASSPGTGSRLEAF
V: TRBV18; size: many; CDR3: ASSPQGLRTEAF
V: TRBV10-3; size: -; CDR3: AISESRGTQY
V: TRBV7-9; size: -; CDR3: ASSSQGTSNEQY
V: TRBV20-1; size: few; CDR3: SARGVGRPEAF
V: TRBV20-1; size: many; CDR3: SARGRSDHEQY
V: TRBV6-1; size: many; CDR3: ASNPEGAGGGNEQF
V: TRBV15; size: many; CDR3: ATSISGGGVETQY
V: TRBV7-9; size: many; CDR3: ASSLPGGTDTQY
V: TRBV12-3/TRBV12-4; size: many; CDR3: ASSEQGNYGYT
V: TRBV9; size: few; CDR3: ASSVDPLAGVKNEQF
V: TRBV15; size: once; CDR3: ATSRTSGGAGEQF
V: TRBV5-1; size: many; CDR3: ASSTGRGQETQY
V: TRBV12-3/TRBV12-4; size: many; CDR3: ASRLAGDTDTQY
V: TRBV6-1; size: -; CDR3: ASSQGASNSPLH
V: TRBV19; size: few; CDR3: ASSSGTSGGAHEQF
V: TRBV7-3; size: many; CDR3: ASSLGYGSGTDTQY
V: TRBV28; size: -; CDR3: ASSWSHIVEKLF
V: TRBV18; size: many; CDR3: ASSPRVTGGAEETQY
V: TRBV5-1; size: many; CDR3: ASRPPGDKSRKLF
V: TRBV9; size: -; CDR3: ASSAEKEDRGYGYT
V: TRBV20-1; size: many; CDR3: SARIKGTGPLETQY
V: TRBV9; size: -; CDR3: ASSGDGDIREQY
V: TRBV20-1; size: -; CDR3: SARMGGPTEAF
V: TRBV27; size: many; CDR3: ASSFEGQGYGYT
V: TRBV9; size: -; CDR3: ASSVGPPGELF
V: TRBV24-1; size: few; CDR3: ATSEEGPYNEQF
V: TRBV20-1; size: -; CDR3: SAHQDSTNEKLF
V: TRBV19; size: -; CDR3: ASSSGLNTEAL